Below, 3 T cell receptor beta chains from the same sample are listed, as sequenced in a study of technical replicates of blood from several donors. Sequenced by immunoSEQ multiplex PCR; TCRdb stores in-frame clones only, minus some. The sample contains more than 90,000 clones, 90% to 96% of which appear only once. Sequencing was carried out using T cells isolated from PBMCs. These receptors were taken from a human donor in good health.

The chain combines TRBV10-3 with TRBJ2-7, with D perhaps matching TRBD1 (5 bases). Germline V gene lookup returns CDR1 ENHRY and CDR2 SYGVKD. CDR3 length equals 12 residues. The germline V and J ends were trimmed by 10 bases and 4 bases, with 14 bases remaining between them. The CDR3 nucleotides are TGTGCCACCCGACAAGGGGCGTACGAGCAGTACTTC. Translated, it gives CATRQGAYEQYF.

The V call is TRBV14, the J call TRBJ2-7; a weak D match, TRBD1 (5 bases). Deletions cut 1 base from V and 4 bases from J, with 14 bases between. Germline V gene sequence: CDR1 SGHDN, CDR2 FVKESK. The CDR3 is made up of 15 amino acids. This CDR3 reads CASSQGQGVGYEQYF. The CDR3 DNA is TGTGCCAGCAGCCAAGGTCAGGGTGTGGGGTACGAGCAGTACTTC.

The chain uses TRBV4-1 and TRBJ2-1, with unresolved D. V was pared by 1 base and J by 12 bases, with 7 bases between. The CDR3 is made up of 11 amino acids. Germline CDR1 and CDR2: MGHRA and YSYEKL. CDR3 in DNA: TGCGCCAGCAGCCAAGCAACGGGGCAGTTCTTC. It codes for CASSQATGQFF.